This entry lists 5 T cell receptor beta chains sequenced from one sample in a study of shared clonotypes between healthy human individuals (dated by TCRdb to 2018 to 2021). Library construction relied on the immunoSEQ multiplex PCR assay. TCRdb mirrors the immuneACCESS table, restricted to in-frame sequences. Some clones are absent from its copies; in checked studies, under half trace to an unresolved V gene, and the reason for the others is unknown. Within this sample are approximately 1,500,000 clones, with 95% to 99% of them counted one time only. Jointly, the top ten make up approximately 0.45% of the sample. What was sequenced was naive CD4+ T cells sorted from blood. The cell subset or site tag for this specimen amounts to: CD45RA+ positively selected. The origin of the receptors is a man aged 25 to 45 in good health.

The chain links TRBV27 to TRBJ2-2; TRBD2 aligns across 14 bases. Trimming removed 6 bases from V and 4 bases from J; junction bases left unmatched: 4. CDR1 and CDR2 from the germline V gene are MNHEY and SMNVEV (reference sequence). The CDR3 is 16 residues long. CDR3 DNA sequence: TGTGCCAGCAGCGTGGGACTAGCGGGAGTCACCGGGGAGCTGTTTTTT. This sequence encodes CASSVGLAGVTGELFF.

The chain recombines TRBV4-1 with TRBJ2-4; maybe TRBD1 (6 bases). Per germline, CDR1 MGHRA and CDR2 YSYEKL. The CDR3 runs 13 residues. Trimming cost V 0 bases and J 14 bases, with 14 bases left between them. The CDR3 loop is CASSQERTVSKYF. The CDR3 DNA sequence: TGCGCCAGCAGCCAAGAAAGGACAGTATCCAAGTACTTC.

The CDR3 sequence is CASSVGGIGGYTF. The CDR3 DNA follows: TGTGCCAGCAGCGTAGGGGGGATAGGCGGCTACACCTTC. This sequence joins TRBV9 and TRBJ1-2; TRBD1 is a possible D gene (5 bases). The germline gives CDR1 SGDLS, CDR2 YYNGEE. This CDR3 region has 13 residues. Trimming shortened V by 0 bases and J by 8 bases, and 11 bases separated the two germline ends. Together with reference TRBV9 and TRBJ1-2, the CDR3 gives the full variable domain: DSGVTQTPKHLITATGQRVTLRCSPRSGDLSVYWYQQSLDQGLQFLIQYYNGEERAKGNILERFSAQQFPDLHSELNLSSLELGDSALYFCASSVGGIGGYTFGSGTRLTVV.

The chain has TRBV7-6 and TRBJ2-7, with 11 bases fitting TRBD2. The CDR3 loop spans 15 amino acids. The trim removed 5 bases at V and 2 bases at J, leaving 5 bases unmatched. Germline CDR1 SGHVS, CDR2 FNYEAQ. The chain's CDR3 is CASSRRSGRAYEQYF. CDR3 DNA sequence: TGTGCCAGCAGCCGACGTAGCGGGAGGGCCTACGAGCAGTACTTC.

J is TRBJ1-2 and V is TRBV5-1, with 9 bases aligning to TRBD1. Germline CDR1 is SGHRS and CDR2 is YFSETQ. The CDR3 consists of 18 residues. Trimming took 0 bases from V and 7 from J; bases not matched to a gene: 16. The DNA of the CDR3 is TGCGCCAGCAGCTTGGCTGCCTCTACAGGGGGCTTTTTCTCTGGCTACACCTTC. Amino acid sequence: CASSLAASTGGFFSGYTF.